The rows below give T cell receptor beta chains drawn from one sample of a study of radiotherapy plus CTLA-4 blockade in lung cancer. Profiled with immunoSEQ multiplex PCR; TCRdb holds only in-frame clones, not every one. The table has 95,000 to 150,000 clones, 70% to 90% seen once. The sample was peripheral blood, taken from a patient treated with radiotherapy plus ipilimumab. The source of these receptors is a human donor with non-small cell lung cancer that progressed on radiotherapy plus ipilimumab. The CDR3 runs from the conserved cysteine through the conserved F or W. A D gene is named only where the DNA matches it firmly. A row's size may be missing; if present it is once, few, many or a size class.

clone size	V gene	D gene	J gene	CDR3 DNA	CDR3 protein
.	TRBV27	TRBD2	TRBJ2-1	TGTGCCAGCGCGCCGGTCAGCGGGATGTACAATGAGCAGTTCTTC	CASAPVSGMYNEQFF
.	TRBV7-3	.	TRBJ1-5	TGTGCCAGCAGCATCCGCGGAGGGCAGCCCCAGCATTTT	CASSIRGGQPQHF
once	TRBV4-2	TRBD1	TRBJ1-5	TGTGCCAGCAGCCAAGGGGTCCAGGGGGATCAGCCCCAGCATTTT	CASSQGVQGDQPQHF
.	TRBV7-3	.	TRBJ2-1	TGTGCCAGCAGCTTAATCGGCGGGACTCGGAATGAGCAGTTCTTC	CASSLIGGTRNEQFF
.	TRBV6-6	.	TRBJ2-3	TGTGCCAGCACAGGCAGGGGCACAGATACGCAGTATTTT	CASTGRGTDTQYF
.	TRBV6-1	TRBD1	TRBJ1-1	TGTGCCGGCAGGGGGGACACTGAAGCTTTCTTT	CAGRGDTEAFF
.	TRBV9	TRBD1	TRBJ2-1	TGTGCCAGCAGCGTTTACGACAGGGGAGATGAGCAGTTCTTC	CASSVYDRGDEQFF
.	TRBV18	TRBD2	TRBJ2-5	TGTGCCAGCTCACCGGTCAGGACTAGCCTTCAAGAGACCCAGTACTTC	CASSPVRTSLQETQYF
.	TRBV28	.	TRBJ1-1	TGTGCCAGCAGTAAGGGGAGGTGGGGGGCTTTCTTT	CASSKGRWGAFF
.	TRBV6-6	.	TRBJ2-7	TGTGCCAGCAGTTCTGCTCAGGGGAAGGTAGGGGAGCAGTACTTC	CASSSAQGKVGEQYF
.	TRBV30	.	TRBJ2-1	TGTGCCTCATTTCTGTCAGGTGAGCAGTTCTTC	CASFLSGEQFF
.	TRBV5-1	TRBD1	TRBJ1-2	TGCGCCAGCAGCCTGGCAGGGGGCGGTGGTGGCTACACCTTC	CASSLAGGGGGYTF
.	TRBV20-1	TRBD1	TRBJ2-7	TGCAGTGCCGAACAGGGGTTTGAGCAGTACTTC	CSAEQGFEQYF
.	TRBV11-3	TRBD2	TRBJ2-7	TGTGCCAGCAGCTCGCCATCTAGGACTAGCGGGGGGCTCTACGAGCAGTACTTC	CASSSPSRTSGGLYEQYF
few	TRBV9	.	TRBJ2-2	TGTGCCAGCAGCGTCTCCTACACCGGGGAGCTGTTTTTT	CASSVSYTGELFF
.	TRBV7-9	.	TRBJ2-1	TGTGCCAGCAGCTTAGCGGGGACCAACAATGAGCAGTTCTTC	CASSLAGTNNEQFF
.	TRBV19	TRBD1	TRBJ1-2	TGTGCCAGTAGTACCCAAGACAGGGGGCACTATGGCTACACCTTC	CASSTQDRGHYGYTF
.	TRBV25-1	.	TRBJ1-2	TGTGCCAGCACACCCACCGGGACACAAGGAGGCTACACCTTC	CASTPTGTQGGYTF
.	TRBV15	.	TRBJ2-5	TGTGCCACCAGCAGAATCCAGGGTGGGGAGACCCAGTACTTC	CATSRIQGGETQYF
once	TRBV4-1	.	TRBJ1-2	TGCGCCAGCAGCCACGTTGGTCGCGGGTCGGGGGCAGAAAACTATGGCTACACCTTC	CASSHVGRGSGAENYGYTF
.	TRBV2	TRBD1	TRBJ2-4	TGTGCCAGCAGCGGGACAGGGACCAAAAACATTCAGTACTTC	CASSGTGTKNIQYF
.	TRBV11-2	TRBD2	TRBJ2-7	TGTGCCAGCAGCGCCACTAGCGGCGAGCAGTACTTC	CASSATSGEQYF
.	TRBV11-2	TRBD2	TRBJ2-7	TGTGCCAGCAGCCAGAGCGGGAGAACTAATGAGCAGTACTTC	CASSQSGRTNEQYF
.	TRBV7-4	TRBD2	TRBJ2-7	TGTGCCAGCAGCCTCACGGAGCGGGAGGGCCGGTACGAGCAGTACTTC	CASSLTEREGRYEQYF
.	TRBV7-6	.	TRBJ1-5	TGTGCCAGCAGCGCAGGGGGCAATCAGCCCCAGCATTTT	CASSAGGNQPQHF
.	TRBV7-9	.	TRBJ2-7	TGTGCCAGCAGCTCCTCGTTAGGGGCCCACGAGCAGTACTTC	CASSSSLGAHEQYF